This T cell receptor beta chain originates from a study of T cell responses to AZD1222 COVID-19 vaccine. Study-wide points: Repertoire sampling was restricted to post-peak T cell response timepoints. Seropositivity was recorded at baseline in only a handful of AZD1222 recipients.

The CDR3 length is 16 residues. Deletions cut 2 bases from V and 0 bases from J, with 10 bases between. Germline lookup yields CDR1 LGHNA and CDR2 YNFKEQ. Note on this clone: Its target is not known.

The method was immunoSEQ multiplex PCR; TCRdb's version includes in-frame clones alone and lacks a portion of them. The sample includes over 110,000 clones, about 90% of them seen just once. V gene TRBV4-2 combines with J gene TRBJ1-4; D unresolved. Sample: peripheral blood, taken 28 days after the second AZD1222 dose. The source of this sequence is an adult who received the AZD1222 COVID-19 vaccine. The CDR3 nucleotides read TGTGCCAGCAGCCAAATCCAGGTCACAACTAATGAAAAACTGTTTTTT. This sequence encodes CASSQIQVTTNEKLFF.